Below, 4 T cell receptor beta chains from the same sample are listed, as sequenced in a study of T cell changes during pregnancy in multiple sclerosis. Clones were sequenced by immunoSEQ multiplex PCR, and TCRdb holds only the in-frame ones, with some missing. The table has around 110,000 clones, roughly 90% seen once. The material sequenced was peripheral blood, taken in the third trimester of pregnancy. These receptor sequences come from a female donor with multiple sclerosis, enrolled in a pregnancy study.

The chain uses TRBV28 and TRBJ1-5; TRBD1 aligns across 7 bases. The CDR3 loop spans 13 amino acids. The trim removed 2 bases at V and 5 bases at J, leaving 0 bases unmatched. Per the germline V gene, CDR1 is MDHEN and CDR2 is SYDVKM. The DNA of the CDR3 is TGTGCCAGCAGTTTACAGGGGGATCAGCCCCAGCATTTT. It yields the protein CASSLQGDQPQHF.

The chain recombines TRBV5-4 with TRBJ2-3; TRBD2 matches 11 bases. This CDR3 contains 16 residues. Germline assignment: CDR1 SGHNT and CDR2 YYREEE (reference sequence). V trimming: 3 bases; J trimming: 2 bases; junction bases outside the gene matches: 5. CDR3 in amino acids: CASSSPSGRITDTQYF. The CDR3 DNA follows: TGTGCCAGCAGCTCCCCTAGCGGGAGGATCACAGATACGCAGTATTTT.

The chain couples TRBV12-5 to TRBJ1-1; D possibly corresponds to TRBD1 (6 bases). Germline loops: CDR1 LGHNT, CDR2 FRNRAP. The CDR3 spans 15 residues. The V end lost 4 bases, the J end lost 1 base, and 13 bases lay between the germline ends. CDR3 nucleotides: TGTGCTAGTGGTTGGGACATCCTAGGGAACACTGAAGCTTTCTTT. This gives the protein CASGWDILGNTEAFF.

The chain is built from TRBV2 and TRBJ1-2, with 8 nucleotides matching TRBD1. The germline CDR1 and CDR2 sequences are SNHLY and FYNNEI. The CDR3 sequence is 15 residues long. V lost 9 bases to trimming and J lost 0 bases; unmatched junction nucleotides: 9. CDR3 residues: CARGGTGPANYGYTF. In DNA form, the CDR3 reads TGTGCCAGAGGAGGGACAGGCCCAGCTAACTATGGCTACACCTTC.